This note documents a single TCR beta chain sequence. The antigen is unknown. This specimen belongs to a study of early T cells in non-severe SARS-CoV-2 infection. Study in general: Bulk RNA from unsorted whole blood was sequenced; chains were unpaired.

Attachment of unique molecular identifiers to individual cDNA molecules was performed. TCRdb reprocessed the 5' RACE reads via MiXCR and lists one record per CDR3 protein. The repertoire holds 30,000 to 35,000 distinct CDR3 sequences, with approximately 7.1% as singletons. Findings and limits, study-wide: In VDJdb matching, anti-spike CD8 responses were favored while private and CD4 specificities went missing.

The CDR3 length is 14 residues. The germline V gene has CDR1 SGHKS and CDR2 YYEKEE (reference sequence). V dropped 1 base and J dropped 7 bases, with 12 bases sitting between them. This clonotype was sampled from an adult who was a healthcare worker with PCR-confirmed SARS-CoV-2 infection or an uninfected control (not recorded which). The chain links TRBV5-5 to TRBJ1-5; no definite D call. Here the sequenced sample was whole blood, taken at baseline. DNA of the CDR3: TGTGCCAGCAGCTTGAGCGGGCAGAGACAGCCCCAGCATTTT. The encoded protein is CASSLSGQRQPQHF.